The rows below give T cell receptor beta chains drawn from one sample of a study of T-cell memory formation after mild COVID-19. TCRdb re-called the 5' RACE reads with MiXCR, one entry per CDR3 protein. The data hold about 200,000 distinct CDR3 sequences, with about 9.2% observed a single time. Sequenced material: PBMCs or a T cell subset sorted from them (not recorded which). The receptors here all came from a man younger than 35 who had mild COVID-19 (a few samples of this study predate the infection). Cell type and time point are not known. The CDR3 runs from the conserved cysteine through the conserved F or W. A D gene is named only where the DNA matches it firmly. Size is stated for part of the rows, as once, few or many counts, or as a class when the clone is expanded.

TRBD1	TRBV5-1	TRBJ1-1	many	14	TGCGCCAGCAGCATAACAGGGGGCGGCACTGAAGCTTTCTTT	CASSITGGGTEAFF
-	TRBV27	TRBJ2-2	-	15	TGTGCCAGCAGTTTACGTCCCAGGACCACAGGGGAGCTGTTTTTT	CASSLRPRTTGELFF
-	TRBV6-5	TRBJ2-2	few	16	TGTGCCAGCAGTTACAGGGGCCCCAGTCCCACCGGGGAGCTGTTTTTT	CASSYRGPSPTGELFF
-	TRBV2	TRBJ1-6	few	12	TGTGCCGGTCAGACGGATAATTCACCCCTCCACTTT	CAGQTDNSPLHF
-	TRBV5-1	TRBJ1-4	-	15	TGCGCCAGCAGCCGGGGGTCGGGTTTACGGGAAAAACTGTTTTTT	CASSRGSGLREKLFF
TRBD2	TRBV5-1	TRBJ2-5	-	18	TGCGCCAGCAGCTTGGCCCCCTTAGCGGGGGGGAGGTTTGAGACCCAGTACTTC	CASSLAPLAGGRFETQYF
-	TRBV6-6	TRBJ1-6	few	17	TGTGCCAGCAGTTACGCAGGGGCGAGCTCCTATAATTCACCCCTCCACTTT	CASSYAGASSYNSPLHF
TRBD1	TRBV7-4	TRBJ2-2	-	18	TGTGCCAGCAGCCAGACCACCACGAGGGACAGGAACACCGGGGAGCTGTTTTTT	CASSQTTTRDRNTGELFF
-	TRBV6-5	TRBJ2-7	many	13	TGTGCCAGCAGCAGACAGGGACTGGACGAGCAGTACTTC	CASSRQGLDEQYF
-	TRBV3-1	TRBJ1-6	few	14	TGTGCCAGCAGCCAAGAGGGCTATAATTCACCCCTCCACTTT	CASSQEGYNSPLHF
-	TRBV7-8	TRBJ2-1	-	13	TGTGCCAGCAGCTTAGTTCTGGCAAGATCCCAGTTCTTC	CASSLVLARSQFF
TRBD1	TRBV6-1	TRBJ2-7	few	15	TGTGCCAGCAGCGCCCCCGGGACAGGGGGGATCGAGCAGTACTTC	CASSAPGTGGIEQYF
-	TRBV6-6	TRBJ1-6	many	17	TGTGCCAGCAGGCGGGGGGCCCGCCCGACATATAATTCACCCCTCCACTTT	CASRRGARPTYNSPLHF
TRBD2	TRBV7-2	TRBJ2-1	few	15	TGTGCCAGCAGCTTTCTTAGCGGGACGTACAATGAGCAGTTCTTC	CASSFLSGTYNEQFF
TRBD1	TRBV18	TRBJ2-5	-	16	TGTGCCAGCTCACCGAATAGCCAGGGGGCACAAGAGACCCAGTACTTC	CASSPNSQGAQETQYF
-	TRBV12-3/TRBV12-4	TRBJ2-4	-	14	TGTGCCAGCGCCGGTGGGGGAGCCAAAAACATTCAGTACTTC	CASAGGGAKNIQYF
TRBD1	TRBV7-2	TRBJ1-2	few	13	TGTGCTACCCGTCGTCAGGGGGCTGAAGGCTACACCTTC	CATRRQGAEGYTF
TRBD2	TRBV5-1	TRBJ2-5	-	15	TGCGCCAGCAGCCAAGGGACTAGCGGGGGTGAGACCCAGTACTTC	CASSQGTSGGETQYF
-	TRBV7-9	TRBJ1-6	few	14	TGTGCCAGCAGCTTGGACAGACGAAATTCACCCCTCCACTTT	CASSLDRRNSPLHF
TRBD1	TRBV7-9	TRBJ1-2	-	14	TGTGCCAGCAGTTTGGACAGGGATAACTATGGCTACACCTTC	CASSLDRDNYGYTF
-	TRBV20-1	TRBJ1-1	few	15	TGCAGTGCTAGAGATTGGAAAGGCATGAACACTGAAGCTTTCTTT	CSARDWKGMNTEAFF
-	TRBV5-1	TRBJ2-6	many	14	TGCGCCAGCAACCAGGGAGGTGGGGCCAACGTCCTGACTTTC	CASNQGGGANVLTF
TRBD1	TRBV4-3	TRBJ2-3	-	17	TGCGCCAGCAGCCAAGTAGCAGGGGGCTCGGGCACAGATACGCAGTATTTT	CASSQVAGGSGTDTQYF
TRBD1	TRBV5-5	TRBJ2-7	-	16	TGTGCCAGCACCCCCGGAGGACAGGGGCTCCTCTTCGAGCAGTACTTC	CASTPGGQGLLFEQYF
TRBD1	TRBV20-1	TRBJ1-2	many	15	TGCAGTGCTAAGAAGGGACAGTTGGCGGCCTATGGCTACACCTTC	CSAKKGQLAAYGYTF
TRBD2	TRBV12-3/TRBV12-4	TRBJ2-3	-	15	TGTGCCAGCAGTCCTACTAGCGGGAACACAGATACGCAGTATTTT	CASSPTSGNTDTQYF
TRBD1	TRBV4-3	TRBJ1-6	-	14	TGCGCCAGCAGCCAAATGGACAGGTCTTCACCCCTCCACTTT	CASSQMDRSSPLHF
-	TRBV24-1	TRBJ2-4	many	17	TGTGCCACCAGTGATCCACAAACAGGGAGCGGGGAAAACATTCAGTACTTC	CATSDPQTGSGENIQYF
TRBD1	TRBV27	TRBJ1-5	few	15	TGTGCCAGCAGGCCCCGGGACAGTTACAATCAGCCCCAGCATTTT	CASRPRDSYNQPQHF
TRBD2	TRBV29-1	TRBJ2-3	few	13	TGCAGCGCCCCGGGGGGGAACACAGATACGCAGTATTTT	CSAPGGNTDTQYF
-	TRBV6-5	TRBJ1-3	few	15	TGTGCCAGCAGTTTGACCGGGACACTAAGTAACACCATATATTTT	CASSLTGTLSNTIYF
-	TRBV19	TRBJ1-1	-	14	TGTGCCAGTAGTACAGGGGCCAGGAACACTGAAGCTTTCTTT	CASSTGARNTEAFF
-	TRBV7-2	TRBJ1-1	-	16	TGTGCCAGCAGCCTAATGGGGGTCCCCCAGAACACTGAAGCTTTCTTT	CASSLMGVPQNTEAFF
-	TRBV20-1	TRBJ1-1	many	15	TGCAGTGCAAGGGGGTGGGAGGGGATGAACACTGAAGCTTTCTTT	CSARGWEGMNTEAFF
TRBD1	TRBV5-4	TRBJ1-1	many	13	TGTGCCAGCAGCTGGGACAGCAACACTGAAGCTTTCTTT	CASSWDSNTEAFF
-	TRBV10-3	TRBJ2-2	-	13	TGTGCCATCAGGAGACTTGAAACCGGGGAGCTGTTTTTT	CAIRRLETGELFF
-	TRBV7-9	TRBJ2-1	few	11	TGTGCCAGCAGCTCGGAAAATGAGCAGTTCTTC	CASSSENEQFF
-	TRBV9	TRBJ2-3	-	16	TGTGCCAGCAGCCCCCGGGGGCAGGGGAACACAGATACGCAGTATTTT	CASSPRGQGNTDTQYF
TRBD2	TRBV6-5	TRBJ2-3	few	17	TGTGCCAGCAGAGAGCGGGGGGGCCTTTTAAGCACAGATACGCAGTATTTT	CASRERGGLLSTDTQYF
TRBD2	TRBV27	TRBJ2-5	few	16	TGTGCCAGCAGTTTTAAGGCTAGCGGGTACCAAGAGACCCAGTACTTC	CASSFKASGYQETQYF
-	TRBV3-1	TRBJ1-5	few	14	TGTGCCAGCAGCCTGGGGGCCACCAATCAGCCCCAGCATTTT	CASSLGATNQPQHF
-	TRBV5-1	TRBJ2-7	few	14	TGCGCCAGCAGCTTGGTGGCGGGGCCCTACGAGCAGTACTTC	CASSLVAGPYEQYF
TRBD2	TRBV10-3	TRBJ2-3	-	15	TGTGCCATCAGCCTAGGAGGGACTAGTGTAGATACGCAGTATTTT	CAISLGGTSVDTQYF
-	TRBV2	TRBJ1-3	-	12	TGTGCCAGCACTGGGTTCCCGAACACCATATATTTT	CASTGFPNTIYF
TRBD1	TRBV7-2	TRBJ2-5	many	14	TGTGCCAGCAGCCCCGGGACAGGAAAAGAGACCCAGTACTTC	CASSPGTGKETQYF